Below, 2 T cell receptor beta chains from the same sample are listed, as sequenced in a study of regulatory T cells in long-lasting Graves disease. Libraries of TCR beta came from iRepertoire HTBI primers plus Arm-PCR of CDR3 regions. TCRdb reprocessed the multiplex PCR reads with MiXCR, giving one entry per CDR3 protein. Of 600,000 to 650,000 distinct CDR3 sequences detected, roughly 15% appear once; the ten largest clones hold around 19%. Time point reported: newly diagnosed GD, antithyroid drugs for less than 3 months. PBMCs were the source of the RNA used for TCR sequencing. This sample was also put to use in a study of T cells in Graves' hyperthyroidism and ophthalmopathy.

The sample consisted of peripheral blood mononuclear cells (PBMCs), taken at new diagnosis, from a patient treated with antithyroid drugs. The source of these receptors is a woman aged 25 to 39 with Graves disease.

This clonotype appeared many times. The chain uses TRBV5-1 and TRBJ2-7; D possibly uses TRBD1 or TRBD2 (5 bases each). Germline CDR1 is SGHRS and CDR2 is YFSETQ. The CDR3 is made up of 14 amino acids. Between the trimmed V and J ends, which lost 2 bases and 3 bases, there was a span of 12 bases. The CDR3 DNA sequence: TGCGCCAGCAGCTTAGGGGACGGATTCTACGAGCAGTACTTC. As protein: CASSLGDGFYEQYF.

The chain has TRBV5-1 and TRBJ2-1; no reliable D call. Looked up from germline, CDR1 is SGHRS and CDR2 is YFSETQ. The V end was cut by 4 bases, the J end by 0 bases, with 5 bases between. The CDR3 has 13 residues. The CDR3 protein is CASSGPSYNEQFF. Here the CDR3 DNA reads TGCGCCAGCAGCGGCCCCTCCTACAATGAGCAGTTCTTC.